This entry lists 24 T cell receptor beta chains sequenced from one sample in a study of blood T cell repertoires in COVID-19. Here immunoSEQ multiplex PCR was the method, and the copy in TCRdb shows in-frame clones only, minus some. The data show 200,000 to 250,000 clones, roughly 89% seen once. The sequenced material came from PBMCs or T cells enriched from blood (not recorded which). The receptor set was obtained from a woman between 35 and 50 years old with acute COVID-19.

This chain joins TRBV5-1 and TRBJ2-3, with 8 bases that match TRBD1. The germline CDR1 and CDR2 sequences are SGHRS and YFSETQ. Trimming removed 1 base from V and 6 bases from J; junction bases left unmatched: 13. The CDR3 totals 17 residues. The CDR3 DNA follows: TGCGCCAGCAGCTTGTGGGACAGGAGCCCTTCTGGCGATACGCAGTATTTT. Encoded protein: CASSLWDRSPSGDTQYF.

The J gene is TRBJ2-5, the V gene TRBV25-1, with 7 bases aligning to TRBD1. Per the germline V gene, CDR1 is MGHDK and CDR2 is SYGVNS. The V gene end was trimmed by 1 base and the J gene end by 1 base; junction bases not matched to a gene: 9. The length of the CDR3 is 17 residues. CDR3 sequence: CASSEFPSGQSQETQYF. CDR3 sequence (DNA): TGTGCCAGCAGTGAATTTCCCTCGGGACAGAGCCAAGAGACCCAGTACTTC.

In the case of this clone: Other nucleotide sequences from this sample produce the same CDR3. V gene TRBV18 combines with J gene TRBJ1-5; a possible D gene is TRBD1 (5 bases). Trimming took off 2 bases at V and 2 bases at J, with 7 bases between the two ends. The CDR3 loop spans 14 amino acids. Germline V CDR1 and CDR2: KGHSH, LQKENI. The CDR3 DNA follows: TGTGCCAGCTCACCAGGAGGGGGCAATCAGCCCCAGCATTTT. Its translation: CASSPGGGNQPQHF.

This chain connects TRBV11-3 to TRBJ1-1; TRBD1 agrees at 7 bases. The CDR3 runs to 14 residues. Per germline, CDR1 SGHNT and CDR2 YENEEA. V was clipped by 2 bases and J by 5 bases; unmatched bases: 5. The CDR3 DNA sequence: TGTGCCAGCAGCTTAAAGGGGGCCGGGACTGAAGCTTTCTTT. As protein: CASSLKGAGTEAFF.

The CDR3, as DNA: TGTGCCAGCAGTTCACAGGTGGTGACTGAAGCTTTCTTT. Its translation: CASSSQVVTEAFF. The chain combines TRBV2 with TRBJ1-1, with D perhaps matching TRBD1 (5 bases). This CDR3 contains 13 residues. Germline assignment: CDR1 SNHLY and CDR2 FYNNEI. The ends were cut back, 5 bases at V and 5 bases at J, with 12 bases in the middle.

This chain links TRBV7-2 with TRBJ2-7, with D perhaps matching TRBD1 (6 bases). The V end lost 5 bases, the J end lost 6 bases, and 14 bases lay between the germline ends. The germline V gene has CDR1 SGHTA and CDR2 FQGNSA. The CDR3 loop spans 13 amino acids. For the CDR3, the DNA is TGTGCCAGCAGCAAAACAGGGATTGGCGAGCAGTACTTC. Its protein is CASSKTGIGEQYF.

The chain has TRBV19 and TRBJ2-5; D unresolved. Trimming shortened V by 6 bases and J by 9 bases, and 11 bases separated the two germline ends. This CDR3 has 11 amino acids. Germline V gene sequence: CDR1 LNHDA, CDR2 SQIVND (reference sequence). The CDR3 nucleotides read TGTGCCAGTAGCCCCGGCGGTGCCCAGTACTTC. Its protein product is CASSPGGAQYF.

This clone appeared once. The J gene is TRBJ1-1, the V gene TRBV5-5; TRBD1 matches at 7 bases. Trimming removed 2 bases from V and 1 base from J; junction bases left unmatched: 5. The germline V gene encodes CDR1 SGHKS and CDR2 YYEKEE (reference sequence). This CDR3 has 15 amino acids. The CDR3 is CASSFTGAGNTEAFF. The CDR3 nucleotides are TGTGCCAGCAGCTTTACAGGGGCTGGGAACACTGAAGCTTTCTTT.

This sequence joins TRBV11-2 and TRBJ2-1, with a possible D match to TRBD2 (5 bases). Germline V gene data show CDR1 as SGHAT and CDR2 as FQNNGV. Trimming shortened V by 3 bases and J by 7 bases, and 16 bases separated the two germline ends. CDR3 length: 15 residues. The CDR3 protein is CASSFGPLLGNEQFF. CDR3 bases: TGTGCCAGCAGCTTTGGCCCTCTACTAGGAAATGAGCAGTTCTTC.

In DNA form, the CDR3 reads TGTGCCAGCAGCTTAGCGCGAGCGGGGGGGCCCCGGTACCAAGAGACCCAGTACTTC. Protein product: CASSLARAGGPRYQETQYF. This chain joins TRBV7-6 and TRBJ2-5; the match to TRBD2 covers 10 bases. The CDR3 loop spans 19 amino acids. The junction had 10 bases not matched to a gene; V was cut back by 0 bases and J by 0 bases. The germline gives CDR1 SGHVS, CDR2 FNYEAQ.

Notes on this clone: Other DNA sequences in the same sample also yield this CDR3. This chain connects TRBV14 to TRBJ1-2; D not certain. The CDR3 covers 12 residues. Trimming pared 4 bases from V and 2 bases from J, leaving 5 bases between. Germline loops: CDR1 SGHDN, CDR2 FVKESK. CDR3: CASSPQNYGYTF. The CDR3 region has the DNA TGTGCCAGCAGCCCGCAGAACTATGGCTACACCTTC.

The chain is built from TRBV7-9 and TRBJ1-6, with 7 bases lining up with TRBD1. Germline trimming cut 4 bases from V and 0 bases from J; bases unmatched to any gene: 9. The CDR3 length is 18 residues. Germline V gene sequence: CDR1 SEHNR, CDR2 FQNEAQ (reference sequence). The CDR3 DNA reads TGTGCCAGCAGCTATCGGACAGGACTGAGCTCCTATAATTCACCCCTCCACTTT. Its protein is CASSYRTGLSSYNSPLHF.

V usage is TRBV9 and J usage is TRBJ1-1; D is perhaps TRBD1 (5 bases). V was cut by 4 bases and J by 8 bases, with 21 bases left in between. The germline V gene has CDR1 SGDLS and CDR2 YYNGEE. The CDR3 consists of 15 residues. The CDR3 sequence: CASSNRPGQGAEAFF. CDR3 DNA sequence: TGTGCCAGCAGCAACAGACCCGGGCAAGGGGCAGAAGCTTTCTTT.

The genes are TRBV6-5 and TRBJ1-5; TRBD1 aligns across 8 bases. CDR3 length: 15 residues. The germline CDR1 and CDR2 sequences are MNHEY and SVGAGI. The V and J ends lost 6 bases and 5 bases, in that order; junction bases with no gene match: 9. The CDR3, as DNA: TGTGCCAGCAGCGTCGCGGCAGGGGGCTATCAGCCCCAGCATTTT. Its protein is CASSVAAGGYQPQHF.

This chain uses TRBV15 with TRBJ1-3; 9 bases match TRBD1. Unmatched junction bases numbered 6, after V lost 2 bases and J lost 4 bases. Germline V gene lookup returns CDR1 LNHNV and CDR2 YYDKDF (reference sequence). The length of the CDR3 is 16 residues. The chain's CDR3 is CATSRRTGTGGNTIYF. The CDR3 DNA reads TGTGCCACCAGCAGACGGACCGGGACAGGGGGAAACACCATATATTTT.

The V call is TRBV18, the J call TRBJ2-5, with 10 bases aligning to TRBD1. V gave up 2 bases and J gave up 5 bases; unmatched junction bases: 8. Germline loops: CDR1 KGHSH, CDR2 LQKENI. The CDR3 extends over 16 amino acids. CDR3 in DNA: TGTGCCAGCTCACCAGGAGTTTGGGGACAGGGGGAGACCCAGTACTTC. Translating gives CASSPGVWGQGETQYF.

This chain uses TRBV6-5 with TRBJ2-7, with TRBD1 identical over 8 bases. CDR3 length: 14 amino acids. CDR1 and CDR2 (germline): MNHEY, SVGAGI. V dropped 6 bases and J dropped 2; count of bases not matched to a gene: 6. The DNA for the CDR3 is TGTGCCAGCAGGACCGGGACAGGACCCTACGAGCAGTACGTC. Protein: CASRTGTGPYEQYV.

This clone was seen repeatedly, ten times or more. The chain joins TRBV15 to TRBJ1-2; 9 positions agree with TRBD1. The V segment lost 0 bases and the J segment 8 bases; nucleotides outside the gene matches: 7. Germline lookup yields CDR1 LNHNV and CDR2 YYDKDF (reference sequence). This CDR3 has 15 amino acids. CDR3 in amino acids: CATSRDSDRGGGYTF. In DNA form, the CDR3 reads TGTGCCACCAGCAGAGATTCAGACAGGGGGGGCGGCTACACCTTC.

The rearrangement links TRBV7-9 to TRBJ2-7, with D possibly being TRBD1 (5 bases). Trimming pared 3 bases from V and 6 bases from J, leaving 9 bases between. The CDR3 is made up of 12 amino acids. Germline V gene lookup returns CDR1 SEHNR and CDR2 FQNEAQ (reference sequence). The CDR3 DNA sequence: TGTGCCAGCAGCTTCCAGGGCCCCGAGCAGTACTTC. It encodes CASSFQGPEQYF. Using reference TRBV7-9 and TRBJ2-7 for the parts outside the CDR3, the full variable domain is DTGVSQNPRHKITKRGQNVTFRCDPISEHNRLYWYRQTLGQGPEFLTYFQNEAQLEKSRLLSDRFSAERPKGSFSTLEIQRTEQGDSAMYLCASSFQGPEQYFGPGTRLTVT.

The rearrangement joins TRBV6-1 to TRBJ1-2, with no clear D. The CDR3 covers 14 residues. Per germline, CDR1 MNHNS and CDR2 SASEGT. V was cut by 0 bases and J by 4 bases, with 9 bases left in between. The CDR3: CASSEANRVYGYTF. The CDR3 DNA reads as TGTGCCAGCAGTGAAGCAAACAGAGTCTATGGCTACACCTTC.

The chain links TRBV3-1 (or the pseudogene TRBV3-2) to TRBJ1-2; tentative D call: TRBD1 (6 bases). V lost 2 bases, J lost 13 bases, and 14 bases lay in between. The CDR3 spans 12 residues. Germline V gene sequence: CDR1 LGHDT, CDR2 YNNKEL (reference sequence). The CDR3 protein is CASSQNNRVGTF. The CDR3 nucleotides are TGTGCCAGCAGCCAAAACAACAGGGTGGGCACCTTC.

The gene calls are TRBV2 and TRBJ1-2; D unresolved. The germline V gene encodes CDR1 SNHLY and CDR2 FYNNEI. V shed 3 bases and J shed 4 bases, with 6 bases lying between them. The CDR3 is 12 amino acids. DNA of the CDR3: TGTGCCAGCAGTGATATCAGCTATGGCTACACCTTC. It encodes CASSDISYGYTF.

The J gene is TRBJ1-1, the V gene TRBV2; tentative D call: TRBD1 (6 bases). CDR1 and CDR2 from the germline V gene are SNHLY and FYNNEI. The CDR3 length is 17 residues. Deletions cut 7 bases from V and 1 base from J, with 22 bases between. CDR3 protein: CASTLTLLGRGNTEAFF. CDR3 bases: TGTGCCAGCACCCTGACTTTATTGGGCAGGGGGAACACTGAAGCTTTCTTT. The full variable domain, in which reference TRBV2 and TRBJ1-1 provide the parts outside the CDR3, is EPEVTQTPSHQVTQMGQEVILRCVPISNHLYFYWYRQILGQKVEFLVSFYNNEISEKSEIFDDQFSVERPDGSNFTLKIRSTKLEDSAMYFCASTLTLLGRGNTEAFFGQGTRLTVV.

This clone is a singleton in its sample. The V call is TRBV30, the J call TRBJ1-4; D may be TRBD1 (5 bases). Germline values: CDR1 GTSNPN, CDR2 SVGIG (reference sequence). The V and J ends lost 8 bases and 2 bases respectively, with 9 bases between them. The CDR3 is 12 residues long. The CDR3 region has the DNA TGTGCCGTAGGGACTACTAATGAAAAACTGTTTTTT. Encoded protein: CAVGTTNEKLFF.